The next 15 T cell receptor beta chains were all read from a single sample in a study of tumor and adjacent non-tumor tissue in lung cancer. TCRbeta libraries were built with three rounds of nested PCR, modified from ARM-PCR. MiXCR, applied by TCRdb to the multiplex PCR reads, yields one record per CDR3 protein. Of 130,000 or so distinct CDR3 sequences listed, over 65% are singletons. The template was RNA from unsorted bulk tissue. Material for sequencing was lung tumor tissue. These receptors were taken from a man aged 30 to 45 with non-small cell lung cancer.

This clonotype was recorded once. One end of the junction is discordant with germline, which a read error may explain. V gene TRBV24-1 combines with J gene TRBJ2-2, with 7 nucleotides matching TRBD1. The CDR3 extends over 16 amino acids. Germline V gives CDR1 KGHDR, CDR2 SFDVKD. CDR3 DNA sequence: TGTACCACCAGTGACCTGACAGGGCAACAGAACGGGGAGCTGTTTTTT. Its protein is CTTSDLTGQQNGELFF.

This clonotype was observed at least ten times. This sequence joins TRBV10-3 and TRBJ1-3; 7 bases map to TRBD1. CDR1 is ENHRY, CDR2 SYGVKD, per germline. Trimming removed 4 bases from V and 0 bases from J; junction bases left unmatched: 6. The CDR3 contains 16 residues. The CDR3 spells CAISGTGASSGNTIYF. The DNA for the CDR3 is TGTGCCATCAGTGGCACAGGGGCAAGCTCTGGAAACACCATATATTTT.

The chain is built from TRBV5-1 and TRBJ1-1, with a weak D call TRBD1 (6 bases). The germline gives CDR1 SGHRS, CDR2 YFSETQ. The CDR3 consists of 16 residues. Trimming left V 0 bases short and J 6 bases short, with 18 bases between. In DNA form, the CDR3 reads TGCGCCAGCAGCTTGGATGGGGGCGCGAATCGCGCTGAAGCTTTCTTT. Translated: CASSLDGGANRAEAFF.

As concerns this clonotype: Lacking the conserved final phenylalanine or tryptophan, this CDR3 likely reflects a read error. The genes are TRBV20-1 and TRBJ2-7; possible D gene TRBD2, 6 bases. V lost 0 bases to trimming and J lost 0 bases, with 9 bases between them. The CDR3 has 14 amino acids. From germline, CDR1 is DFQATT and CDR2 SNEGSKA (reference sequence). This CDR3 reads CSAREGGTSYEQYL. The DNA of the CDR3 is TGCAGTGCTAGAGAGGGCGGGACCTCCTACGAGCAGTACTTG.

This chain connects TRBV20-1 to TRBJ2-7, with 7 bases identical to TRBD2. The CDR3 sequence is 14 residues long. Germline CDR1 and CDR2: DFQATT and SNEGSKA (reference sequence). The junction had 10 bases not matched to a gene; V was cut back by 3 bases and J by 5 bases. CDR3 protein: CSARDVGGHDEQYF. For the CDR3, the DNA is TGCAGTGCTAGGGATGTGGGAGGGCACGACGAGCAGTACTTC.

This chain uses TRBV5-1 with TRBJ1-1; TRBD1 aligns across 12 bases. Germline CDR1 SGHRS, CDR2 YFSETQ. J was trimmed by 3 bases and V by 0 bases; bases with no gene match: 6. This CDR3 spans 17 amino acids. CDR3 nucleotides: TGCGCCAGCAGCTTGGAGGGGACAGGGGGCTTGGACACTGAAGCTTTCTTT. Translating gives CASSLEGTGGLDTEAFF.

In regard to this clonotype: A much bigger clone sits one base away, suggesting this may be a read error. V gene TRBV7-3 combines with J gene TRBJ1-1; weak D call: TRBD1 (6 bases). The CDR3 is 14 residues long. V was cut by 6 bases and J by 3 bases, with 14 bases left in between. Per the germline V gene, CDR1 is SGHTA and CDR2 is FQGTGA. The CDR3 spells CASRRQVIDTEAFF. The CDR3 DNA follows: TGTGCCAGCAGGAGACAGGTGATAGACACTGAAGCTTTCTTT.

In its sample, this clonotype was seen a few times. The chain couples TRBV7-9 to TRBJ2-1; TRBD2 might be the D (7 bases). Germline CDR1 and CDR2: SEHNR and FQNEAQ (reference sequence). The CDR3 is made up of 18 amino acids. The germline V and J ends were trimmed by 4 bases and 6 bases, with 25 bases remaining between them. The CDR3 DNA reads TGTGCCAGCAGCTCCCTGGGCTTAGGCAGGGGAGGGTCCAATGAGCAGTTCTTC. Protein product: CASSSLGLGRGGSNEQFF.

This CDR3 is CASSLVWGEDEQYF. CDR3 DNA: TGCGCCAGCAGCCTCGTCTGGGGGGAGGACGAGCAGTACTTC. The V gene is TRBV5-1, the J gene TRBJ2-7, with a tentative D call TRBD2 (6 bases). The CDR3 runs 14 residues. Germline values: CDR1 SGHRS, CDR2 YFSETQ. V was cut by 4 bases and J by 5 bases, with 16 bases left in between.

V gene TRBV11-3 combines with J gene TRBJ2-3; 9 nucleotides match TRBD2. This CDR3 is 17 amino acids long. With V trimmed by 9 bases and J by 15 bases, 28 bases remained unmatched. Per germline, CDR1 SGHNT and CDR2 YENEEA. This chain's CDR3 is CASSPSPSGVSTDTYYF. CDR3 DNA: TGTGCCAGTAGCCCCAGCCCTAGCGGGGTTAGCACAGATACGTATTATTTT. Full variable domain (remainder filled in from reference TRBV11-3 and TRBJ2-3): EAGVVQSPRYKIIEKKQPVAFWCNPISGHNTLYWYLQNLGQGPELLIRYENEEAVDDSQLPKDRFSAERLKGVDSTLKIQPAELGDSAVYLCASSPSPSGVSTDTYYFGPGTRLTVL.

Many counts were recorded for this clonotype. The rearrangement joins TRBV5-6 to TRBJ1-2; D is ambiguous. Trimming pared 5 bases from V and 4 bases from J, leaving 12 bases between. Looked up from germline, CDR1 is SGHDT and CDR2 is YYEEEE. This CDR3 is 13 amino acids long. The CDR3 loop is CASSSRVTYGYTF. The CDR3 DNA follows: TGTGCCAGCAGTTCCCGGGTCACCTATGGCTACACCTTC.

Points on this clonotype: A much larger clone lies a single base off, so this may be a read error. The rearrangement uses TRBV6-7 and TRBJ2-6, with D possibly being TRBD2 (6 bases). TRBV6-7 is treated as an ORF (open reading frame) with a function not yet certain. Trimming shortened V by 4 bases and J by 2 bases, and 15 bases separated the two germline ends. The CDR3 runs 17 residues. The CDR3 nucleotides read TGTGCCAGCAGTTTCTCGACCCGGGGGACTGGGGCCAACGTCCTGACTTTC. Protein sequence: CASSFSTRGTGANVLTF.

On this clonotype itself: A read error may be the cause here, since a much bigger clone is one base away. The genes are TRBV6-1 and TRBJ1-4; TRBD1 matches 7 bases. Germline CDR1 and CDR2: MNHNS and SASEGT. The trim removed 10 bases at V and 8 bases at J, leaving 10 bases unmatched. The CDR3 runs to 13 residues. CDR3 sequence reads: CANGGQMGEKLFF. The DNA for the CDR3 is TGTGCCAACGGGGGACAGATGGGGGAAAAACTGTTTTTT.

The J gene is TRBJ2-5, the V gene TRBV4-2; the D is unclear. Trimming removed 4 bases from V and 1 base from J, with 10 bases in between. The CDR3 extends over 14 amino acids. The germline CDR1 and CDR2 sequences are LGHNA and YNFKEQ. CDR3 in amino acids: CASSRLQAQETQYF. CDR3 sequence (DNA): TGTGCCAGCAGCCGATTACAAGCCCAAGAGACCCAGTACTTC.

About this clonotype: A much bigger clone sits one base away, suggesting this may be a read error. The gene calls are TRBV6-1 and TRBJ2-2, with 8 bases that match TRBD1. Germline V gene data show CDR1 as MNHNS and CDR2 as SASEGT. The CDR3 has 16 residues. This CDR3 is CASSSPDRDNTGKLFF. Here the CDR3 DNA reads TGTGCCAGCAGTTCGCCGGACAGGGACAACACCGGGAAGCTGTTTTTT.